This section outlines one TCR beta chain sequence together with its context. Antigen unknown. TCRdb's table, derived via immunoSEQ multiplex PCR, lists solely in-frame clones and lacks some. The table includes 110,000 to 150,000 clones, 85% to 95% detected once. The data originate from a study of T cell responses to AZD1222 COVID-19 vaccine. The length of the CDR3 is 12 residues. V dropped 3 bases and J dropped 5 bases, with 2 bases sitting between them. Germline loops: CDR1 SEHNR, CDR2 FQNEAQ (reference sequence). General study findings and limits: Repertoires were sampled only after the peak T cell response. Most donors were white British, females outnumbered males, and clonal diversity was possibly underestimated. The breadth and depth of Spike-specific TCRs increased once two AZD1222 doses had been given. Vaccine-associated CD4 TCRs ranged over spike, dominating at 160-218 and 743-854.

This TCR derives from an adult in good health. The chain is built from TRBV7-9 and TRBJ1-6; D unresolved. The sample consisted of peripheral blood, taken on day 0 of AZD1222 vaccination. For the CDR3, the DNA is TGTGCCAGCAGCTTGAATAATTCACCCCTCCACTTT. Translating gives CASSLNNSPLHF.